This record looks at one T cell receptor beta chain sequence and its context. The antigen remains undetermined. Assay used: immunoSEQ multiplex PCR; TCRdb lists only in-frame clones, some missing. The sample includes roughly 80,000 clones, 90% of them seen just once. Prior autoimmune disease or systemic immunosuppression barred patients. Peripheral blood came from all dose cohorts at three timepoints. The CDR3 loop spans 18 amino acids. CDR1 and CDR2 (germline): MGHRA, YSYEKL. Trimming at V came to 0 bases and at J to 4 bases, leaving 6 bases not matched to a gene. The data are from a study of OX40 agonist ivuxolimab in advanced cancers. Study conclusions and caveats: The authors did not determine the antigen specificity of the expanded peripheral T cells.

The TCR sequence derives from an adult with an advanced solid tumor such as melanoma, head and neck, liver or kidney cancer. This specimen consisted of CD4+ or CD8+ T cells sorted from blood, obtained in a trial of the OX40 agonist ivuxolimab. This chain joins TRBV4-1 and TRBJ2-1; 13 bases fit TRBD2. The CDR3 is CASSQDLGLAGAYNEQFF. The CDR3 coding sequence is TGCGCCAGCAGCCAAGATTTAGGACTAGCGGGAGCTTACAATGAGCAGTTCTTC.